Sequencing of this TCR beta chain was carried out in a study of blood T cell repertoires in COVID-19. Study at large: There were acute and convalescent COVID-19 samples, and they came from the United States, Italy and Spain. T cells, B-cell-depleted T cells, or PBMCs supplied cDNA or gDNA.

This CDR3 has 15 amino acids. Deletions cut 5 bases from V and 1 base from J, with 11 bases between. The germline V gene has CDR1 SNHLY and CDR2 FYNNEI. Under the authors' procedure: For nucleated cells, counts were estimated from reference gene primer amplification. Sequenced by immunoSEQ multiplex PCR; TCRdb stores in-frame clones only, minus some. V, J and clone size are taken as reported in that table, and D and trimming were inferred from the DNA itself. The sample holds around 190,000 clones; roughly 80% are singletons and the top ten take approximately 11%. Sequenced material: peripheral blood. J is TRBJ2-2 and V is TRBV2; the D gene is possibly TRBD1 (6 bases). The receptor was derived from a woman aged 35 to 49 with COVID-19, enrolled during active disease. In DNA, the CDR3 is TGTGCCAGCAGTAGACAGGTACAGAACACCGGGGAGCTGTTTTTT. Translating it yields CASSRQVQNTGELFF.